This TCR beta chain is from a study of post-analysis software for immune sequencing data. Notes on the study in general: Patients carried roughly 5 TRBV segments more frequently than controls did, and TRBV5-6, TRBV5-1 and TRBV20-1 were among them.

Prepared TCR beta cDNA libraries contained unique molecular identifiers. One entry per CDR3 protein, called by TCRdb with MiXCR from the PCR reads. This table holds hundreds of thousands of distinct CDR3 sequences, about a third found once. With respect to this clonotype: Its target is unknown.

Germline V CDR1 and CDR2: SNHLY, FYNNEI. Deletions cut 2 bases from V and 4 bases from J, with 5 bases between. The CDR3 sequence is 12 residues long. The sequence was obtained from a girl aged 10 to 17 with multiple sclerosis. V gene TRBV2 combines with J gene TRBJ1-2, with D hard to call. The source material was blood. The CDR3: CASSELIYGYTF. The CDR3 DNA sequence: TGTGCCAGCAGTGAACTGATCTATGGCTACACCTTC.